Shown below are 25 T cell receptor beta chains from a single sample sequenced in a study of CD8 T cells in Susac syndrome (dated by TCRdb to between 2018 and 2021). Library construction relied on the immunoSEQ multiplex PCR assay. RNA was extracted using the RNeasy kit, and roughly 0.5 to 1 microgram was reverse transcribed with random hexamers. In-frame beta chains were kept once TCRdb had trimmed the public reads at Q25 with fastp and called clones with MiXCR. Identical CDR3 proteins give one entry, which carries the most common genes and DNA. The sample yields about 140,000 distinct CDR3 sequences; 94% were counted once. About 0.25% of the sample is in the top ten clones. Sequenced material: CD8+ T cells from PBMCs. The receptors were gathered from a human donor in good health.

Concerning this clonotype: Germline and junction disagree at one end, which may indicate a read error. This chain connects TRBV3-1 to TRBJ1-3; a weak D match, TRBD1 (5 bases). Germline lookup yields CDR1 LGHDT and CDR2 YNNKEL (reference sequence). The CDR3 is 17 residues long. This chain's CDR3 is CASSQDQGFYSGNTIYF. For the CDR3, the DNA is TGCGCCAGCAGCCAAGATCAGGGATTCTACTCTGGAAACACCATATATTTT.

The V call is TRBV13, the J call TRBJ2-1, with no clear D. Germline CDR1 is PRHDT and CDR2 is FYEKMQ (reference sequence). The CDR3 extends over 14 amino acids. Trimming stripped 5 bases from V and 3 bases from J, with 11 bases between. CDR3 coding DNA: TGTGCCAGCAGCGCCTTGTGGGGCTACAATGAGCAGTTCTTC. It is translated as CASSALWGYNEQFF. Supplemented by reference TRBV13 and TRBJ2-1, the full variable domain reads AAGVIQSPRHLIKEKRETATLKCYPIPRHDTVYWYQQGPGQDPQFLISFYEKMQSDKGSIPDRFSAQQFSDYHSELNMSSLELGDSALYFCASSALWGYNEQFFGPGTRLTVL.

The chain couples TRBV7-9 to TRBJ1-2; D possibly corresponds to TRBD1 (5 bases). In germline, CDR1 is SEHNR, CDR2 FQNEAQ (reference sequence). The CDR3 loop spans 14 amino acids. V lost 1 base and J lost 2, with 8 bases in between. In nucleotides, the CDR3 is TGTGCCAGCAGCTTAGGGGACCGAAACTATGGCTACACCTTC. This translates into CASSLGDRNYGYTF.

The genes are TRBV4-1 and TRBJ2-2; perhaps TRBD1 as D (6 bases). Germline loops: CDR1 MGHRA, CDR2 YSYEKL. This CDR3 has 14 residues. Trimming stripped 1 base from V and 7 bases from J, with 10 bases between. CDR3 region: CASSQGTVGGELFF. CDR3 nucleotide sequence: TGCGCCAGCAGCCAAGGGACAGTAGGCGGGGAGCTGTTTTTT.

This sequence joins TRBV29-1 and TRBJ2-1; either TRBD1 or TRBD2 may supply D (6 bases each). The ends were cut back, 8 bases at V and 0 bases at J, with 11 bases in the middle. The CDR3 length is 13 residues. Germline V gene data show CDR1 as SQVTM and CDR2 as ANQGSEA. The chain's CDR3 is CSCEGGSYNEQFF. In DNA, the CDR3 is TGCAGCTGCGAGGGGGGCTCCTACAATGAGCAGTTCTTC.

In this sample, this clonotype turned up once. V is TRBV28 and J is TRBJ1-4; D unresolved. Looked up from germline, CDR1 is MDHEN and CDR2 is SYDVKM. The CDR3 runs 14 residues. V shed 2 bases and J shed 4 bases, with 8 bases lying between them. For the CDR3, the DNA is TGTGCCAGCAGTTTAGGGAGTAATAATGAAAAACTGTTTTTT. Protein sequence: CASSLGSNNEKLFF. Full variable domain (remainder filled in from reference TRBV28 and TRBJ1-4): DVKVTQSSRYLVKRTGEKVFLECVQDMDHENMFWYRQDPGLGLRLIYFSYDVKMKEKGDIPEGYSVSREKKERFSLILESASTNQTSMYLCASSLGSNNEKLFFGSGTQLSVL.

This clonotype was counted once. The chain links TRBV30 to TRBJ2-5; D is perhaps TRBD2 (5 bases). With 0 bases removed from V and 1 base from J, the gap between germline ends came to 12 bases. Germline V CDR1 and CDR2: GTSNPN, SVGIG (reference sequence). The CDR3 runs to 15 residues. CDR3 region: CAWSVLYEGQETQYF. For the CDR3, the DNA is TGTGCCTGGAGTGTATTGTACGAGGGCCAAGAGACCCAGTACTTC.

The chain recombines TRBV7-9 with TRBJ2-7; D is undetermined. Trimming took off 5 bases at V and 6 bases at J, with 11 bases between the two ends. The CDR3 has 12 residues. Per germline, CDR1 SEHNR and CDR2 FQNEAQ (reference sequence). The CDR3 DNA is TGTGCCAGCAGCCGAGCCACGCGCGAGCAGTACTTC. Translated, it gives CASSRATREQYF.

This clonotype showed up just once. The rearrangement joins TRBV4-1 to TRBJ1-5; D not certain. V lost 0 bases and J 6 bases, leaving 12 bases between the germline ends. Germline CDR1 and CDR2: MGHRA and YSYEKL. The CDR3 is made up of 15 amino acids. In DNA form, the CDR3 reads TGCGCCAGCAGCCAAGATCTTCGGGGTAGTCAGCCCCAGCATTTT. The encoded protein is CASSQDLRGSQPQHF.

The chain links TRBV5-1 to TRBJ1-5; TRBD1 agrees at 11 bases. The CDR3 contains 15 residues. The germline V gene has CDR1 SGHRS and CDR2 YFSETQ. V lost 5 bases, J lost 7 bases, and 8 bases stayed unmatched. The CDR3: CASSVDRGQGQPQHF. The CDR3 bases are TGCGCCAGCAGTGTGGACAGGGGGCAGGGGCAGCCCCAGCATTTT.

CDR3 protein: CSVEGARPEETQYF. CDR3 bases: TGCAGCGTTGAAGGGGCCAGGCCCGAAGAGACCCAGTACTTC. This chain connects TRBV29-1 to TRBJ2-5; no reliable D call. The length of the CDR3 is 14 residues. Germline-derived CDR1 and CDR2 are SQVTM and ANQGSEA. Trimming stripped 1 base from V and 3 bases from J, with 12 bases between.

This sequence joins TRBV29-1 and TRBJ2-7; no clear D gene. V lost 3 bases and J 7 bases, leaving 10 bases between the germline ends. Germline assignment: CDR1 SQVTM and CDR2 ANQGSEA. The CDR3 loop spans 11 amino acids. CDR3 sequence: CSVEVKGEQYF. Here the CDR3 DNA reads TGCAGCGTTGAGGTCAAAGGGGAGCAGTACTTC.

This clonotype was found once. J is TRBJ2-7 and V is TRBV27; 7 nucleotides align to TRBD1. J lost 3 bases, V lost 5 bases, and 10 bases had no gene match. CDR3 size: 15 residues. The germline gives CDR1 MNHEY, CDR2 SMNVEV (reference sequence). CDR3 region: CASSPIDRERYEQYF. CDR3 nucleotide sequence: TGTGCCAGCAGTCCCATAGACAGGGAGCGCTACGAGCAGTACTTC.

The CDR3 region has the DNA TGCGCCAGCAGCCAAGGGTATAGCGGGAGTACAAATGAGCAGTTCTTC. It encodes CASSQGYSGSTNEQFF. V and J are TRBV4-1 and TRBJ2-1, with 9 bases matching TRBD2. V was pared by 1 base and J by 7 bases, with 8 bases of the junction left unmatched. The CDR3 consists of 16 residues. Germline loops: CDR1 MGHRA, CDR2 YSYEKL.

The chain couples TRBV12-3 or TRBV12-4 to TRBJ1-3; unclear D gene. Trimming took off 3 bases at V and 0 bases at J, with 18 bases between the two ends. The CDR3 sequence is 18 residues long. The DNA for the CDR3 is TGTGCCAGCAGTTTTGGTCCGGTTCGGACTTACTCTGGAAACACCATATATTTT. This codes for CASSFGPVRTYSGNTIYF.

The V gene is TRBV3-1, the J gene TRBJ2-5; possibly TRBD2 for D (5 bases). Trimming left V 0 bases short and J 2 bases short, with 16 bases between. There are 17 residues in the CDR3. Germline assignment: CDR1 LGHDT and CDR2 YNNKEL (reference sequence). The CDR3 sequence: CASSQDPTGRGQETQYF. CDR3 in DNA: TGTGCCAGCAGCCAAGATCCGACGGGGAGAGGGCAAGAGACCCAGTACTTC.

The rearrangement joins TRBV15 to TRBJ1-2, with D perhaps matching TRBD1 (6 bases). The CDR3 runs 16 residues. The V end lost 0 bases, the J end lost 4 bases, and 15 bases lay between the germline ends. From germline, CDR1 is LNHNV and CDR2 YYDKDF (reference sequence). The CDR3 sequence: CATSRDWAGAVYGYTF. The CDR3, as DNA: TGTGCCACCAGCAGAGATTGGGCAGGGGCGGTCTATGGCTACACCTTC.

The rearrangement uses TRBV6-5 and TRBJ2-7, with TRBD2 as a possible D gene (5 bases). This CDR3 has 15 amino acids. The V gene's germline CDR1 is MNHEY and CDR2 SVGAGI. Between the trimmed V and J ends, which lost 0 bases and 4 bases, there was a span of 13 bases. As DNA, the CDR3 is TGTGCCAGCAGTTACTCGAGTCTAGCCCGGTACGAGCAGTACTTC. This codes for CASSYSSLARYEQYF.

The genes are TRBV19 and TRBJ1-1, with D maybe TRBD1 (5 bases). CDR1 and CDR2 from the germline V gene are LNHDA and SQIVND (reference sequence). The CDR3 has 14 residues. Trimming took off 7 bases at V and 1 base at J, with 13 bases between the two ends. CDR3 in amino acids: CASKQDGWNTEAFF. The DNA of the CDR3 is TGTGCCAGTAAACAGGACGGATGGAACACTGAAGCTTTCTTT.

The chain joins TRBV9 to TRBJ2-5; either TRBD1 or TRBD2 may fit D (5 bases each). CDR1 and CDR2 from the germline V gene are SGDLS and YYNGEE. Trimming stripped 5 bases from V and 5 bases from J, with 19 bases between. This CDR3 spans 15 amino acids. The CDR3 reads CASSSLGAGSETQYF. The CDR3 bases are TGTGCCAGCAGTTCCTTAGGGGCGGGCTCGGAGACCCAGTACTTC.

The DNA for the CDR3 is TGTGCCAGCAGTTTATACAGGGGGGACCAGCCCCAGCATTTT. It specifies CASSLYRGDQPQHF. The chain uses TRBV27 and TRBJ1-5, with 8 bases fitting TRBD1. V shed 1 base and J 7 bases; nucleotides not matched to a gene: 3. Germline V CDR1 and CDR2: MNHEY, SMNVEV (reference sequence). CDR3 length: 14 amino acids.

The rearrangement links TRBV2 to TRBJ2-1, with 10 nucleotides matching TRBD2. This CDR3 comprises 15 residues. The V and J ends lost 0 bases and 11 bases, in that order; junction bases with no gene match: 7. Germline assignment: CDR1 SNHLY and CDR2 FYNNEI. CDR3 amino acids: CASSEALAGGGKQFF. DNA of the CDR3: TGTGCCAGCAGTGAAGCTTTAGCGGGAGGTGGGAAGCAGTTCTTC.

The V gene is TRBV27, the J gene TRBJ2-7; the D is unclear. Germline V gene data show CDR1 as MNHEY and CDR2 as SMNVEV (reference sequence). The germline V and J ends were trimmed by 2 bases and 7 bases, with 12 bases remaining between them. The CDR3 has 13 amino acids. The CDR3 loop reads CASSLAPFGEQYF. The DNA for the CDR3 is TGTGCCAGCAGTTTAGCCCCCTTCGGGGAGCAGTACTTC.

This CDR3 is CASSLRFENIQYF. In nucleotides, the CDR3 is TGTGCCAGTTCCTTGAGGTTTGAAAACATTCAGTACTTC. The rearrangement joins TRBV19 to TRBJ2-4; D gene uncertain. This CDR3 is 13 amino acids long. Trimming cost V 8 bases and J 5 bases, with 13 bases left between them. Germline assignment: CDR1 LNHDA and CDR2 SQIVND (reference sequence).

The rearrangement uses TRBV20-1 and TRBJ2-2; possible D gene TRBD2, 6 bases. Trimming removed 6 bases from V and 2 bases from J, with 16 bases in between. CDR1 is DFQATT, CDR2 SNEGSKA, per germline (reference sequence). The CDR3 has 15 residues. CDR3 bases: TGCAGTGCACCACGGGACTCAGGAAACACCGGGGAGCTGTTTTTT. Amino acid sequence: CSAPRDSGNTGELFF.